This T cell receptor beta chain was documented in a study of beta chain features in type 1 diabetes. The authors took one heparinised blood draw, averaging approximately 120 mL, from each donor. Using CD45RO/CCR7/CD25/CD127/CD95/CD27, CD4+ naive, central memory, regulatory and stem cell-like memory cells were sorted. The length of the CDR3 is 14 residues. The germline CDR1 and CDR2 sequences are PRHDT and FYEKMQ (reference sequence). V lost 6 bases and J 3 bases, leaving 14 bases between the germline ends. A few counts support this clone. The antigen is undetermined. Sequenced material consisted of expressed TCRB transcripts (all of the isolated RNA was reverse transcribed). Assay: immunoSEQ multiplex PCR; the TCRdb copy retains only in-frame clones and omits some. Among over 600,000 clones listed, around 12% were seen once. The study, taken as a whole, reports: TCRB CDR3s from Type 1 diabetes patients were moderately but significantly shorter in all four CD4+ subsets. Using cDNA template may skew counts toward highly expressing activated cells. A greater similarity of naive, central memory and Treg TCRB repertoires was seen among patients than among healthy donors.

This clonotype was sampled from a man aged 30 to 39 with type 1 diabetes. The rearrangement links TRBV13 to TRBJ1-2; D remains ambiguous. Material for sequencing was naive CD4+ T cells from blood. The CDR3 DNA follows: TGTGCCAGCAGGGGCGGCCTTCGGGACTATGGCTACACCTTC. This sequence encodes CASRGGLRDYGYTF.